This T cell receptor (beta chain) was captured in a study of cytomegalovirus exposure and HLA in healthy donors. CDR1 is SGDLS, CDR2 YYNGEE, per germline. CDR3 size: 11 residues. The ends were cut back, 3 bases at V and 3 bases at J, with 3 bases in the middle. PCR used 60 Vbeta primers and 13 Jbeta primers. How the authors handled the data: Unique TCR beta chains totaled about 73 million in a later count, with some 10 million of them shared. The table came from immunoSEQ multiplex PCR; TCRdb's copy has only in-frame clones and leaves some out. The V and J calls and clone size come from that table; D and trimming were worked out from the DNA. This table holds 150,000 or so clones, about 80% found once. As regards this clone: The antigen is undetermined.

General observations from the study: As a later analysis showed, a missense DCLRE1C variant was linked to trimming of TCR beta V- and J-genes. Rare sequences made up most TCRs, while some public TCRs were found in many donors. Being indistinguishable, some V segments were excluded, TRBV6-2 and TRBV6-3 among them.

The genes are TRBV9 and TRBJ2-5, with D unclear. Sequencing used PBMCs. The TCR sequence derives from a woman between 40 and 55 years old in good health and CMV-seronegative. The CDR3 sequence: CASSGEETQYF. In DNA, the CDR3 is TGTGCCAGCAGCGGAGAAGAGACCCAGTACTTC.